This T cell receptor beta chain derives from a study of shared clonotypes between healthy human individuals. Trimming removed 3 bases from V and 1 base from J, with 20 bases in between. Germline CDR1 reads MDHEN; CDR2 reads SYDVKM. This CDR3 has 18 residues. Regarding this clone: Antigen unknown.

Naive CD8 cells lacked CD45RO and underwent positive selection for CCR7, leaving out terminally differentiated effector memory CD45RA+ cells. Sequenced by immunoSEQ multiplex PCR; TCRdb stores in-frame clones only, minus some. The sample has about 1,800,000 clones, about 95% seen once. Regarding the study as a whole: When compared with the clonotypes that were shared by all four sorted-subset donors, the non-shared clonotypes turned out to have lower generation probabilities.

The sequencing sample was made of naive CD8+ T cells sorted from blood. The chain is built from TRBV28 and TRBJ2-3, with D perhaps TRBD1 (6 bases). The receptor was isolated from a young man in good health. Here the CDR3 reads CASSFSSLQGPGTDTQYF. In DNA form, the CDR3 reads TGTGCCAGCAGTTTCTCAAGTTTGCAGGGGCCGGGCACAGATACGCAGTATTTT.